The present entry profiles one T cell receptor (beta chain) with its context. Its antigen is unknown. The assay was immunoSEQ multiplex PCR, and TCRdb's table has in-frame clones only and misses some. The sample has 70,000 to 90,000 clones, 65% to 85% seen once. The entry originates in a study of OX40 agonist ivuxolimab in advanced cancers. Study background: Patients' therapy was ivuxolimab, an antibody that acts as an agonist of OX40 (CD134).

Regarding the study as a whole: On average, a greater number of expanded clones characterised CD8+ T cells relative to CD4+.

This clonotype originated in an adult with an advanced solid tumor such as melanoma, head and neck, liver or kidney cancer. The specimen was CD4+ or CD8+ T cells sorted from blood, collected in a trial of the OX40 agonist ivuxolimab.

This CDR3 is CASSLIRQNTEAFF. In DNA, the CDR3 is TGTGCCAGCAGCTTAATAAGGCAGAACACTGAAGCTTTCTTT. This chain links TRBV7-2 with TRBJ1-1; D is unresolved. The CDR3 runs 14 residues. V was pared by 2 bases and J by 1 base, with 8 bases between. Germline V CDR1 and CDR2: SGHTA, FQGNSA.